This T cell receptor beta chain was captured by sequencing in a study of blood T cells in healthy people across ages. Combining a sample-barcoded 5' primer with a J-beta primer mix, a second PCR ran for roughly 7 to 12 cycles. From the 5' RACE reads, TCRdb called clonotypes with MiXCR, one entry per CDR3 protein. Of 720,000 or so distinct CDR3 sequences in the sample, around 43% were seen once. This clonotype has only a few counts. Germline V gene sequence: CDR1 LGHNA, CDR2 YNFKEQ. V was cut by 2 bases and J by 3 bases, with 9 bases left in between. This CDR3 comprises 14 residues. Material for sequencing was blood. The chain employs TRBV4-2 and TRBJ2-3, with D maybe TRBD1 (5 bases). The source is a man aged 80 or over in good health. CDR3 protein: CASSQRGRTDTQYF. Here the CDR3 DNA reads TGTGCCAGCAGCCAAAGGGGCCGGACAGATACGCAGTATTTT.